The 7 T cell receptor beta chains given below trace back to one sample, sequenced in a study of OX40 agonist ivuxolimab in advanced cancers. Using immunoSEQ multiplex PCR, the repertoire was profiled, and TCRdb retains in-frame clones only, with some absent. The data hold over a thousand clones, with around four fifths observed a single time. The sample was gathered in a trial of the OX40 agonist ivuxolimab. The receptor set was obtained from an adult with an advanced solid tumor such as melanoma, head and neck, liver or kidney cancer.

This chain connects TRBV19 to TRBJ1-1; D is perhaps TRBD1 (6 bases). The germline V gene has CDR1 LNHDA and CDR2 SQIVND (reference sequence). V lost 2 bases, J lost 11 bases, and 15 bases lay in between. This CDR3 is built from 13 residues. Here the CDR3 DNA reads TGTGCCAGTAGTATAAAGGTGGGACAAGACGCTTTCTTT. Amino acids: CASSIKVGQDAFF. Complete variable domain (other parts from reference TRBV19 and TRBJ1-1): DGGITQSPKYLFRKEGQNVTLSCEQNLNHDAMYWYRQDPGQGLRLIYYSQIVNDFQKGDIAEGYSVSREKKESFPLTVTSAQKNPTAFYLCASSIKVGQDAFFGQGTRLTVV.

V and J are TRBV11-3 and TRBJ2-1; 9 bases align to TRBD2. CDR1 and CDR2 from the germline V gene are SGHNT and YENEEA. The CDR3 is made up of 18 amino acids. The J segment lost 5 bases and the V segment lost 0 bases, leaving 11 bases of the junction unmatched. The CDR3 DNA sequence: TGTGCCAGCAGCTTAGATCCAGCGGGGGGTCCTTTTCACAATGAGCAGTTCTTC. This encodes CASSLDPAGGPFHNEQFF.

V usage is TRBV11-3 and J usage is TRBJ2-2; 7 positions match TRBD2. V lost 5 bases to trimming and J lost 7 bases; unmatched junction nucleotides: 10. This CDR3 is 15 amino acids long. CDR1 is SGHNT, CDR2 YENEEA, per germline. The CDR3 nucleotides are TGTGCCAGCAGCCCGGCGGGGGTTCAGGTCGGGGAGCTGTTTTTT. Translating gives CASSPAGVQVGELFF.

The V and J genes are TRBV14 and TRBJ2-3, with 11 bases aligning to TRBD2. V lost 2 bases to trimming and J lost 6 bases; unmatched junction nucleotides: 7. Germline lookup yields CDR1 SGHDN and CDR2 FVKESK. The CDR3 sequence is 16 residues long. The CDR3 spells CASSQTTSGGADTQYF. DNA of the CDR3: TGTGCCAGCAGCCAAACCACTAGCGGGGGAGCGGATACGCAGTATTTT.

This chain links TRBV12-5 with TRBJ2-3, with a possible D match to TRBD1 (6 bases). CDR3 length: 15 amino acids. Between the trimmed V and J ends, which lost 1 base and 6 bases, there was a span of 14 bases. Germline CDR1 reads LGHNT; CDR2 reads FRNRAP. The DNA of the CDR3 is TGTGCTAGTGGTTTGGGGACAGTACTCTTCGATACGCAGTATTTT. Residues: CASGLGTVLFDTQYF. Together with reference TRBV12-5 and TRBJ2-3, the CDR3 gives the full variable domain: DARVTQTPRHKVTEMGQEVTMRCQPILGHNTVFWYRQTMMQGLELLAYFRNRAPLDDSGMPKDRFSAEMPDATLATLKIQPSEPRDSAVYFCASGLGTVLFDTQYFGPGTRLTVL.

This CDR3 reads CSGLTGGYGNTIYF. CDR3 nucleotide sequence: TGCAGCGGCTTGACAGGGGGATATGGAAACACCATATATTTT. V gene TRBV29-1 combines with J gene TRBJ1-3, with TRBD1 identical over 9 bases. The CDR3 runs 14 residues. Germline CDR1 SQVTM, CDR2 ANQGSEA. V lost 7 bases, J lost 3 bases, and 7 bases stayed unmatched. The full variable domain, its missing parts supplied by reference TRBV29-1 and TRBJ1-3, is SAVISQKPSRDICQRGTSLTIQCQVDSQVTMMFWYRQQPGQSLTLIATANQGSEATYESGFVIDKFPISRPNLTFSTLTVSNMSPEDSSIYLCSGLTGGYGNTIYFGEGSWLTVV.

V usage is TRBV6-7 and J usage is TRBJ2-1, with 8 bases aligning to TRBD2. TRBV6-7 falls under the ORF class, with uncertain function. The ends lost 7 bases at V and 2 bases at J; junction bases unmatched: 4. The CDR3 is made up of 14 amino acids. CDR3 DNA: TGTGCCAGCACTTTTAGCGGGGCCTACAATGAGCAGTTCTTC. Translating gives CASTFSGAYNEQFF.